These 5 T cell receptor beta chains came from one sample sequenced in a study of blood T cell repertoires in COVID-19. The repertoire was sequenced with immunoSEQ multiplex PCR; TCRdb's copy has only in-frame clones and lacks some. The repertoire holds about 45,000 clones, with 85% to 95% as singletons. Sequencing was done on a sample of peripheral blood. These TCRs come from a human donor in a cohort sampled during active COVID-19.

This clone was counted a single time. The V and J genes are TRBV28 and TRBJ1-6; 10 positions match TRBD1. Germline assignment: CDR1 MDHEN and CDR2 SYDVKM. The trim removed 7 bases at V and 9 bases at J, leaving 9 bases unmatched. This CDR3 is 15 amino acids long. The DNA for the CDR3 is TGTGCCAGCAAGATAATCCGGGACAGGGGTTCACCCCTCCACTTT. Translation gives CASKIIRDRGSPLHF.

The chain links TRBV9 to TRBJ1-1, with TRBD1 as a possible D gene (5 bases). The V gene's germline CDR1 is SGDLS and CDR2 YYNGEE. The CDR3 consists of 14 residues. The V and J ends lost 0 bases and 7 bases respectively, with 13 bases between them. The CDR3 DNA reads as TGTGCCAGCAGCGTAGGGGGCATACGCGGTGAAGCTTTCTTT. Translated: CASSVGGIRGEAFF.

The chain links TRBV5-4 to TRBJ2-5; 10 bases align to TRBD2. V was pared by 4 bases and J by 5 bases, with 11 bases of the junction left unmatched. This CDR3 region has 16 residues. Germline CDR1 reads SGHNT; CDR2 reads YYREEE (reference sequence). The CDR3 spells CASSQGGASGSETQYF. DNA of the CDR3: TGTGCCAGCAGCCAGGGAGGGGCTAGCGGGAGTGAGACCCAGTACTTC.

This chain joins TRBV5-5 and TRBJ2-6, with a possible D match to TRBD1 (6 bases). The germline CDR1 and CDR2 sequences are SGHKS and YYEKEE (reference sequence). This CDR3 is 15 amino acids long. V dropped 4 bases and J dropped 1 base, with 9 bases sitting between them. The CDR3 DNA reads as TGTGCCAGCAGCCTGGACAGTTCTGGGGCCAACGTCCTGACTTTC. Protein: CASSLDSSGANVLTF.

This sequence joins TRBV4-3 and TRBJ2-7; D possibly corresponds to TRBD1 (6 bases). Trimming took off 2 bases at V and 1 base at J, with 9 bases between the two ends. The germline gives CDR1 LGHNA, CDR2 YSLEER. The CDR3 sequence is 14 residues long. The CDR3 DNA reads TGCGCCAGCAGCCAATCGACAGGTTCCTACGAGCAGTACTTC. The encoded protein is CASSQSTGSYEQYF.